Below are 14 T cell receptor beta chains sequenced from a single sample in a study of T cells in Graves' hyperthyroidism and ophthalmopathy. Amplification of TCR beta CDR3 regions used RNA as the template. With the HTBI primer set, the TCR CDR3 went through a first round of RT-PCR. MiXCR, run by TCRdb on the multiplex PCR reads, gives a single entry per CDR3 protein. The repertoire holds fewer than 900,000 distinct CDR3 sequences, with 18% as singletons. Sample: blood. These receptor sequences come from a woman aged 50 to 60 with Graves' hyperthyroidism that later progressed to Graves' ophthalmopathy.

There are many counts of this clonotype. This chain links TRBV28 with TRBJ1-1, with a possible D match to TRBD1 (6 bases). Germline V gene data show CDR1 as MDHEN and CDR2 as SYDVKM. CDR3 length: 15 amino acids. With 5 bases removed from V and 1 base from J, the gap between germline ends came to 14 bases. CDR3 sequence: CASSPYGTWNTEAFF. CDR3 sequence (DNA): TGTGCCAGCAGTCCTTACGGGACATGGAACACTGAAGCTTTCTTT.

The sample holds many counts of this clonotype. The chain uses TRBV2 and TRBJ1-2; D perhaps matches TRBD1 (5 bases). Germline V gene sequence: CDR1 SNHLY, CDR2 FYNNEI. The CDR3 covers 14 residues. V lost 6 bases and J lost 8, with 19 bases in between. The CDR3 DNA follows: TGTGCCAGCAGCCCCTCCCGGGGGGTCATGGGCTACACCTTC. Protein product: CASSPSRGVMGYTF.

This clonotype was detected ten times or more. The DNA of the CDR3 is TGTGCCAGCAGCGCCCAGGGTTATGAAGATACGCAGTATTTT. Translation gives CASSAQGYEDTQYF. The chain has TRBV11-2 and TRBJ2-3, with a tentative D call TRBD1 (5 bases). V lost 5 bases, J lost 5 bases, and 14 bases lay in between. Germline CDR1 is SGHAT and CDR2 is FQNNGV. The CDR3 is 14 residues long.

This clonotype was counted many times. This chain joins TRBV5-5 and TRBJ2-1; TRBD2 agrees at 9 bases. The CDR3 totals 15 residues. The V segment lost 1 base and the J segment 10 bases; nucleotides outside the gene matches: 9. Germline assignment: CDR1 SGHKS and CDR2 YYEKEE (reference sequence). CDR3 nucleotides: TGTGCCAGCAGCTTGTTTAGCGGGGGCCTCTTGGAGCAGTTCTTC. This translates into CASSLFSGGLLEQFF.

In this sample, this clonotype turned up a few times. The chain has TRBV29-1 and TRBJ1-2; TRBD1 matches at 8 bases. Germline V gene sequence: CDR1 SQVTM, CDR2 ANQGSEA. CDR3 length: 16 residues. V dropped 0 bases and J dropped 7; count of bases not matched to a gene: 13. CDR3 region: CSVEDQGQGGFIGYTF. CDR3 in DNA: TGCAGCGTTGAAGATCAAGGACAGGGCGGGTTTATTGGCTACACCTTC.

This clonotype was seen ten or more times. The J gene is TRBJ1-2, the V gene TRBV20-1, with TRBD1 as a possible D gene (5 bases). Between the trimmed V and J ends, which lost 0 bases and 10 bases, there was a span of 9 bases. The CDR3 has 11 residues. Looked up from germline, CDR1 is DFQATT and CDR2 is SNEGSKA (reference sequence). The CDR3: CSARDPGHYTF. The CDR3 DNA follows: TGCAGTGCTAGAGATCCCGGACACTACACCTTC.

This clonotype was seen at least ten times. The rearrangement joins TRBV7-3 to TRBJ2-3; TRBD2 matches at 9 bases. CDR1 and CDR2 (germline): SGHTA, FQGTGA. Trimming cost V 5 bases and J 9 bases; bases outside gene matches: 15. The CDR3 runs 16 residues. CDR3 in DNA: TGTGCCAGCAGCGACTCAGGACTAGCGCGGGGAGGGACGCAGTATTTT. This translates into CASSDSGLARGGTQYF.

The J gene is TRBJ2-5, the V gene TRBV20-1, with 7 bases fitting TRBD2. The CDR3 loop spans 16 amino acids. J gave up 2 bases and V 1 base, and 10 bases lay outside the gene matches. Germline V gene data show CDR1 as DFQATT and CDR2 as SNEGSKA (reference sequence). CDR3 in amino acids: CSARGAGDGRQETQYF. Here the CDR3 DNA reads TGCAGTGCTAGAGGGGCGGGAGATGGTCGGCAAGAGACCCAGTACTTC.

This clonotype has just a few counts. The V gene is TRBV19, the J gene TRBJ1-2, with 7 bases that match TRBD1. The CDR3 has 15 amino acids. Trimming cost V 6 bases and J 3 bases; bases outside gene matches: 10. Germline CDR1 LNHDA, CDR2 SQIVND (reference sequence). The CDR3 reads CASSSQGGLDYGYTF. The CDR3, as DNA: TGTGCCAGTAGCAGCCAAGGGGGCTTGGACTATGGCTACACCTTC.

The chain has TRBV18 and TRBJ2-3; possibly TRBD1 or TRBD2 for D (5 bases each). Trimming pared 6 bases from V and 6 bases from J, leaving 13 bases between. The CDR3 is made up of 13 amino acids. The germline V gene encodes CDR1 KGHSH and CDR2 LQKENI. CDR3 region: CASSSRRDDTQYF. CDR3 DNA sequence: TGTGCCAGCTCTTCCCGCAGGGACGATACGCAGTATTTT.

This clonotype was counted ten times or more. CDR3 region: CASSVGDRQQETQYF. CDR3 DNA sequence: TGTGCCAGCAGCGTAGGAGATCGACAGCAAGAGACCCAGTACTTC. The chain combines TRBV9 with TRBJ2-5, with D perhaps TRBD1 (5 bases). The CDR3 loop spans 15 amino acids. Trimming took 0 bases from V and 2 from J, leaving 11 bases between them. Germline loops: CDR1 SGDLS, CDR2 YYNGEE.

This clonotype showed up just a few times. The V and J genes are TRBV3-1 and TRBJ1-2, with a weak D call TRBD1 (5 bases). Germline values: CDR1 LGHDT, CDR2 YNNKEL (reference sequence). Trimming stripped 1 base from V and 7 bases from J, with 13 bases between. This CDR3 region has 14 residues. The CDR3 loop reads CASSQGRTGRGYTF. The CDR3 coding sequence is TGTGCCAGCAGCCAAGGGCGAACGGGACGTGGCTACACCTTC.

This clonotype was counted only a few times. The CDR3 DNA is TGTGCCAGCAGGGTAATGGATAATTCACCCCTCCACTTT. It encodes CASRVMDNSPLHF. The chain has TRBV6-2 or TRBV6-3 and TRBJ1-6; D call uncertain. Trimming left V 6 bases short and J 5 bases short, with 8 bases between. This CDR3 has 13 residues. Germline CDR1 reads MNHEY; CDR2 reads SVGEGT.

Many counts were recorded for this clonotype. This rearrangement joins TRBV3-1 to TRBJ1-2; a weak D match, TRBD1 (6 bases). V gave up 4 bases and J gave up 2 bases, with 20 bases separating them. The CDR3 is 17 residues long. Germline CDR1 LGHDT, CDR2 YNNKEL (reference sequence). Here the CDR3 DNA reads TGTGCCAGCAGCCGTGCCCTGACAGGAAAGACCAACTATGGCTACACCTTC. Protein: CASSRALTGKTNYGYTF.